Reported below is one T cell receptor beta chain. CDR3 length: 15 residues. V lost 4 bases, J lost 5 bases, and 9 bases stayed unmatched. Per germline, CDR1 SGHNT and CDR2 YYREEE (reference sequence). This sample stems from a study of T-cell reconstitution after alpha-beta-depleted transplantation in children. A TCRbeta library incorporating unique molecular identifiers was prepared. TCRdb re-called the PCR reads with MiXCR, one entry per CDR3 protein. This sample has some 590,000 distinct CDR3 sequences, with 10% to 13% found just once. The clonotype originates from a human donor who donated a stem cell graft to a child with acute myeloid leukemia. This chain uses TRBV5-4 with TRBJ2-5; 9 nucleotides line up with TRBD1. Sequences were derived from PBMCs from the stem cell graft donor, sampled from the stem cell graft. CDR3 sequence (DNA): TGTGCCAGCAGCCCCCGGGACAGGGCACGGGAGACCCAGTACTTC. Translating gives CASSPRDRARETQYF.